Below are 21 T cell receptor beta chains sequenced from a single sample in a study of blood T cell repertoires in COVID-19. Measured with immunoSEQ multiplex PCR; TCRdb has only the in-frame clones, and not every one. The repertoire holds under 200,000 clones, with 85% to 90% as singletons. Input material: peripheral blood. These receptors were obtained from a man between 18 and 29 years old with active or convalescent COVID-19.

The rearrangement links TRBV5-1 to TRBJ2-1, with D maybe TRBD1 (5 bases). CDR1 and CDR2 (germline): SGHRS, YFSETQ. Trimming removed 2 bases at V and 8 bases at J, with 8 bases between. The CDR3 length is 12 residues. CDR3: CASSFTGYEQFF. Here the CDR3 DNA reads TGCGCCAGCAGCTTTACAGGCTATGAGCAGTTCTTC.

This clone was observed a handful of times. The chain is built from TRBV19 and TRBJ1-6, with 7 bases identical to TRBD1. The CDR3 is made up of 16 amino acids. V shed 6 bases and J 0 bases; nucleotides not matched to a gene: 5. Looked up from germline, CDR1 is LNHDA and CDR2 is SQIVND (reference sequence). The CDR3 DNA reads as TGTGCCAGTAGATTGACAGGGAGCTCCTATAATTCACCCCTCCACTTT. It specifies CASRLTGSSYNSPLHF.

The V and J genes are TRBV2 and TRBJ2-4, with D tentatively TRBD1 (6 bases). Germline V gene sequence: CDR1 SNHLY, CDR2 FYNNEI. Trimming pared 6 bases from V and 6 bases from J, leaving 15 bases between. There are 14 residues in the CDR3. CDR3: CASSTSRGSNIQYF. As DNA, the CDR3 is TGTGCCAGCAGCACCAGCAGGGGTTCAAACATTCAGTACTTC.

The genes are TRBV9 and TRBJ1-5; a possible D gene is TRBD1 (6 bases). The CDR3 covers 14 residues. The germline V and J ends were trimmed by 0 bases and 7 bases, with 11 bases remaining between them. In germline, CDR1 is SGDLS, CDR2 YYNGEE. The CDR3 reads CASSVVQGGQPQHF. For the CDR3, the DNA is TGTGCCAGCAGCGTAGTACAGGGCGGCCAGCCCCAGCATTTT.

This rearrangement joins TRBV7-6 to TRBJ2-1; D is perhaps TRBD2 (6 bases). V was clipped by 1 base and J by 5 bases, with 21 bases between them. CDR1 SGHVS and CDR2 FNYEAQ come from the germline V gene. The CDR3 is made up of 18 amino acids. CDR3 in amino acids: CASSLDVPHGSWNNEQFF. DNA of the CDR3: TGTGCCAGCAGCTTAGACGTCCCCCACGGGAGTTGGAACAATGAGCAGTTCTTC.

The chain joins TRBV30 to TRBJ1-6, with D possibly being TRBD1 (5 bases). V was cut by 0 bases and J by 7 bases, with 10 bases left in between. Germline CDR1 reads GTSNPN; CDR2 reads SVGIG (reference sequence). CDR3 size: 14 residues. CDR3 loop: CAWSVRDSNSPLHF. CDR3 coding DNA: TGTGCCTGGAGTGTTCGTGACAGCAATTCACCCCTCCACTTT.

The chain couples TRBV29-1 to TRBJ2-3; no clear D gene. Germline V gene data show CDR1 as SQVTM and CDR2 as ANQGSEA. Between the trimmed V and J ends, which lost 4 bases and 2 bases, there was a span of 10 bases. The CDR3 is 13 amino acids. This CDR3 is CSVVLINTDTQYF. The CDR3 coding sequence is TGCAGCGTTGTCCTAATCAACACAGATACGCAGTATTTT.

The J gene is TRBJ1-1, the V gene TRBV7-8; no firm D call. CDR1 SGHVS and CDR2 FQNEAQ come from the germline V gene. CDR3 length: 13 residues. V was pared by 5 bases and J by 7 bases, with 14 bases between. The CDR3: CASSRERIGEAFF. CDR3 coding DNA: TGTGCCAGCAGCCGGGAGCGTATAGGTGAAGCTTTCTTT.

The rearrangement joins TRBV29-1 to TRBJ2-5; TRBD2 aligns across 11 bases. Germline V lookup: CDR1 SQVTM, CDR2 ANQGSEA. Trimming removed 5 bases from V and 3 bases from J; junction bases left unmatched: 2. The CDR3 runs to 13 residues. CDR3 protein: CSVPGLAEETQYF. The DNA for the CDR3 is TGCAGCGTTCCGGGACTAGCGGAAGAGACCCAGTACTTC.

The V call is TRBV7-6, the J call TRBJ1-1, with a weak D call TRBD1 (6 bases). The CDR3 is made up of 14 amino acids. Germline values: CDR1 SGHVS, CDR2 FNYEAQ. Between the trimmed V and J ends, which lost 5 bases and 1 base, there was a span of 11 bases. The CDR3 loop is CASSASTGNTEAFF. The CDR3 region has the DNA TGTGCCAGCAGCGCCTCGACAGGGAACACTGAAGCTTTCTTT.

This sequence joins TRBV4-1 and TRBJ2-7; D call uncertain. V was trimmed by 1 base and J by 2 bases, leaving 9 bases between them. The germline gives CDR1 MGHRA, CDR2 YSYEKL. The CDR3 has 14 amino acids. The CDR3 DNA sequence: TGCGCCAGCAGCCAAGTCCAGGATACCTACGAGCAGTACTTC. Translation: CASSQVQDTYEQYF.

The chain is built from TRBV19 and TRBJ1-1; TRBD1 matches at 10 bases. This CDR3 contains 16 residues. Germline lookup yields CDR1 LNHDA and CDR2 SQIVND (reference sequence). V was pared by 5 bases and J by 6 bases, with 12 bases of the junction left unmatched. CDR3 sequence: CASSFDLGQGEAEAFF. The CDR3 DNA follows: TGTGCCAGTAGTTTCGACCTAGGACAGGGGGAGGCTGAAGCTTTCTTT.

The chain joins TRBV25-1 to TRBJ2-1; 12 nucleotides align to TRBD2. Germline assignment: CDR1 MGHDK and CDR2 SYGVNS. This CDR3 spans 18 amino acids. The V segment lost 3 bases and the J segment 2 bases; nucleotides outside the gene matches: 8. CDR3 loop: CASSEHAGLAGTYNEQFF. The CDR3 region has the DNA TGTGCCAGCAGTGAGCACGCCGGACTAGCGGGAACCTACAATGAGCAGTTCTTC.

In this sample, this clone turned up once. The gene calls are TRBV6-5 and TRBJ2-3; 9 bases align to TRBD2. This CDR3 is built from 14 residues. Germline V lookup: CDR1 MNHEY, CDR2 SVGAGI. V was pared by 7 bases and J by 2 bases, with 4 bases of the junction left unmatched. The DNA for the CDR3 is TGTGCCAGCAAAGCGGGAGGACTCACAGATACGCAGTATTTT. Residues: CASKAGGLTDTQYF.

V and J are TRBV11-2 and TRBJ2-7; 12 bases are a match to TRBD2. This CDR3 comprises 15 residues. Germline trimming cut 3 bases from V and 5 bases from J; bases unmatched to any gene: 5. CDR1 is SGHAT and CDR2 is FQNNGV in the germline V gene. CDR3 loop: CASSFPTSGRDEQYF. The DNA of the CDR3 is TGTGCCAGCAGCTTCCCGACTAGCGGGAGAGACGAGCAGTACTTC.

The gene calls are TRBV5-1 and TRBJ2-3; 9 bases align to TRBD1. The V gene's germline CDR1 is SGHRS and CDR2 YFSETQ. The CDR3 extends over 17 amino acids. Unmatched junction bases numbered 12, after V lost 4 bases and J lost 3 bases. DNA for the CDR3: TGCGCCAGCAGCCCCGGACAGGGGTCATTTGTTACAGATACGCAGTATTTT. This translates into CASSPGQGSFVTDTQYF.

DNA of the CDR3: TGTGCCAGCAGCCCCAGAACAGGGAAAGGGTTAAACACCATATATTTT. Translation: CASSPRTGKGLNTIYF. The chain recombines TRBV9 with TRBJ1-3; maybe TRBD1 (6 bases). V lost 4 bases to trimming and J lost 6 bases, with 20 bases between them. In germline, CDR1 is SGDLS, CDR2 YYNGEE. The CDR3 totals 16 residues.

V usage is TRBV5-4 and J usage is TRBJ2-7, with no clear D. CDR1 and CDR2 (germline): SGHNT, YYREEE (reference sequence). This CDR3 region has 15 residues. V was trimmed by 0 bases and J by 3 bases, leaving 13 bases between them. In DNA, the CDR3 is TGTGCCAGCAGCTTGGGACCGTTATCGGGCTACGAGCAGTACGTC. Translation gives CASSLGPLSGYEQYV.

On this clone: The identical CDR3 is also encoded by other nucleotide sequences in the sample. The chain uses TRBV2 and TRBJ2-5; 8 bases agree with TRBD1. CDR1 is SNHLY and CDR2 is FYNNEI in the germline V gene. Unmatched junction bases numbered 1, after V lost 3 bases and J lost 4 bases. CDR3 length equals 13 residues. The CDR3 region is CASSDRGRETQYF. The CDR3 DNA reads as TGTGCCAGCAGTGACAGGGGGCGAGAGACCCAGTACTTC.

This clone has only one observation. The rearrangement links TRBV7-8 to TRBJ1-1; TRBD1 matches at 8 bases. Germline values: CDR1 SGHVS, CDR2 FQNEAQ. The CDR3 length is 16 residues. V lost 3 bases, J lost 0 bases, and 6 bases stayed unmatched. The CDR3 spells CASSLLQGALNTEAFF. For the CDR3, the DNA is TGTGCCAGCAGCTTGCTGCAGGGGGCCCTGAACACTGAAGCTTTCTTT.

The V and J genes are TRBV7-9 and TRBJ1-2, with D maybe TRBD1 (5 bases). V was clipped by 4 bases and J by 7 bases, with 7 bases between them. This CDR3 has 11 residues. Germline CDR1 and CDR2: SEHNR and FQNEAQ (reference sequence). CDR3 sequence: CASSSGIGYTF. CDR3 DNA: TGTGCCAGCAGCTCAGGGATTGGCTACACCTTC. The variable domain in full, completed from reference TRBV7-9 and TRBJ1-2, reads DTGVSQNPRHKITKRGQNVTFRCDPISEHNRLYWYRQTLGQGPEFLTYFQNEAQLEKSRLLSDRFSAERPKGSFSTLEIQRTEQGDSAMYLCASSSGIGYTFGSGTRLTVV.